This T cell receptor beta chain appears in the sequencing data of a study of T cells after yellow fever vaccination. Study-wide background: Fractions of low cell number were prepared using SMART-Seq v4 Ultra Low Input. Study findings and constraints: One caveat is that FACS-sorted repertoires could contain abundant clonotypes contaminating from the bulk population. A large majority of primary-vaccination clones showed up again after the booster (approximately 96% CD4, about 90% CD8).

This clonotype was observed a few times. Its antigen is not known. V gave up 5 bases and J gave up 1 base; unmatched junction bases: 7. Germline-derived CDR1 and CDR2 are DFQATT and SNEGSKA (reference sequence). This CDR3 has 14 amino acids. The study made its TCR cDNA through 5'RACE template switching. That step introduced a universal primer site along with UMIs. TCRdb ran MiXCR on the 5' RACE reads and lists one entry per CDR3 protein. This sample carries 310,000 or so distinct CDR3 sequences, around 6.8% of them seen once, and the ten largest clones take roughly a sixth. The receptor was derived from a young man who received the YFV17D yellow fever vaccine. J is TRBJ2-5 and V is TRBV20-1; 7 nucleotides agree with TRBD2. The specimen was PBMCs, collected about 41 days after the first yellow fever vaccination. CDR3 region: CSALRKRGQETQYF. In DNA form, the CDR3 reads TGCAGTGCTCTCAGAAAGCGGGGCCAAGAGACCCAGTACTTC.